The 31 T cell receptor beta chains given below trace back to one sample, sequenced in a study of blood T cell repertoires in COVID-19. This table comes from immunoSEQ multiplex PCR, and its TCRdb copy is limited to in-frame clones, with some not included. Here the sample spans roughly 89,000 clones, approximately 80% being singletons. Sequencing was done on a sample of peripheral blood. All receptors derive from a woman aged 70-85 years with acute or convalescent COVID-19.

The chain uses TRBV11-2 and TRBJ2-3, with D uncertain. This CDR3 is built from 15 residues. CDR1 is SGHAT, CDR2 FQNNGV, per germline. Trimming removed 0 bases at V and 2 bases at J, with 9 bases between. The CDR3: CASSLEVRTTDTQYF. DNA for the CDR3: TGTGCCAGCAGCTTAGAAGTCAGAACCACAGATACGCAGTATTTT.

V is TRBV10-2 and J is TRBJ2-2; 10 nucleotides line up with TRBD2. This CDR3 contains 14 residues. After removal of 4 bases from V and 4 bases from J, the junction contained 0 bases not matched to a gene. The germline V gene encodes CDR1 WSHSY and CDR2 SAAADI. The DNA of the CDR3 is TGCGCCAGCAGTGGACTAGCGGGCACCGGGGAGCTGTTTTTT. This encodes CASSGLAGTGELFF.

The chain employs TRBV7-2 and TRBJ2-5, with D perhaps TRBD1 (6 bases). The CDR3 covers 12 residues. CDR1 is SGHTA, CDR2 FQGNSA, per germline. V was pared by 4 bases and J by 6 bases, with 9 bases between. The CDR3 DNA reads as TGTGCCAGCAGCTCAGGGGAGAAGACCCAGTACTTC. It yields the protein CASSSGEKTQYF.

CDR3 amino acids: CASSRAWVGLGEQFF. CDR3 in DNA: TGTGCCAGCAGCCGCGCGTGGGTGGGCTTAGGTGAGCAGTTCTTC. V usage is TRBV11-2 and J usage is TRBJ2-1; D is ambiguous. The ends were cut back, 5 bases at V and 9 bases at J, with 20 bases in the middle. Germline CDR1 reads SGHAT; CDR2 reads FQNNGV. The CDR3 is 15 residues long.

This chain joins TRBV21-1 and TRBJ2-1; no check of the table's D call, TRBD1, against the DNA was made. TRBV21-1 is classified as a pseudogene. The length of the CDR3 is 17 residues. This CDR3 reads CASSKASDREFWNEQFF. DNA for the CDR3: TGTGCCAGCAGCAAAGCTTCGGACAGGGAGTTTTGGAATGAGCAGTTCTTC.

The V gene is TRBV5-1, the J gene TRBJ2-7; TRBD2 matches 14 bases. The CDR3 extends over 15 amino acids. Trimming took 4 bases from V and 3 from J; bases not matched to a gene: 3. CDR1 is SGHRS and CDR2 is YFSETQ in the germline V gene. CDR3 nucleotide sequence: TGCGCCAGCAGCCTCGGACTAGCGGGAGGCTACGAGCAGTACTTC. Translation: CASSLGLAGGYEQYF. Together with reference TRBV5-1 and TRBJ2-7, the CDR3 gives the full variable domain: KAGVTQTPRYLIKTRGQQVTLSCSPISGHRSVSWYQQTPGQGLQFLFEYFSETQRNKGNFPGRFSGRQFSNSRSEMNVSTLELGDSALYLCASSLGLAGGYEQYFGPGTRLTVT.

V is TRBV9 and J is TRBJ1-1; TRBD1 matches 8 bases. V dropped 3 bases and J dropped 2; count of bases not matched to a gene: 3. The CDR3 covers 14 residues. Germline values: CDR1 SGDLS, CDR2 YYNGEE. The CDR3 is CASSATGVNTEAFF. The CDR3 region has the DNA TGTGCCAGCAGCGCGACAGGGGTTAACACTGAAGCTTTCTTT.

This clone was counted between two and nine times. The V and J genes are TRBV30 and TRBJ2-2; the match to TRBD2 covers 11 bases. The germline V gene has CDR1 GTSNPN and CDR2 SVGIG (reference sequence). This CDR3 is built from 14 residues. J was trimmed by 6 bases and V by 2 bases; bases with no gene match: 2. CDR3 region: CAWSLAGGSGELFF. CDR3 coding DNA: TGTGCCTGGAGTTTAGCGGGAGGGTCCGGGGAGCTGTTTTTT.

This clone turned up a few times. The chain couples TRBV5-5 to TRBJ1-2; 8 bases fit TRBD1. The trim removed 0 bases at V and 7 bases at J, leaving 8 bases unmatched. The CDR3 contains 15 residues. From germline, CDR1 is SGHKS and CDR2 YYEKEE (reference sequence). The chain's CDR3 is CASSLAPGGIGGYTF. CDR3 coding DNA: TGTGCCAGCAGCTTGGCCCCAGGGGGCATCGGTGGCTACACCTTC.

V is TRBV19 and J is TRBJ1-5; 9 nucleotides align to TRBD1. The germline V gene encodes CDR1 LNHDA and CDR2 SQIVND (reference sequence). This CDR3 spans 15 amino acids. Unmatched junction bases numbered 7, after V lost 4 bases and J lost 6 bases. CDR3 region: CASSTPTGGSQPQHF. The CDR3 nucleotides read TGTGCCAGTAGTACCCCCACAGGGGGCAGTCAGCCCCAGCATTTT.

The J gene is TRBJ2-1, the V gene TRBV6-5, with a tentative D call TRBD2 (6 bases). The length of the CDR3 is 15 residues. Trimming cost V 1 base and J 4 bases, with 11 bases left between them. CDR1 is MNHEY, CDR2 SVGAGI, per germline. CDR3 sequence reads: CASSYFLALYNEQFF. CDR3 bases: TGTGCCAGCAGTTACTTCCTAGCGTTATACAATGAGCAGTTCTTC.

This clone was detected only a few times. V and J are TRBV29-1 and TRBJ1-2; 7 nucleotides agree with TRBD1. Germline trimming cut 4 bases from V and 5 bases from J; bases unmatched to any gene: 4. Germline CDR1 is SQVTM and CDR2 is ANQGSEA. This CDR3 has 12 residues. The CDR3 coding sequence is TGCAGCGTTGGGGGACAGTCATATGGCTACACCTTC. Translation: CSVGGQSYGYTF.

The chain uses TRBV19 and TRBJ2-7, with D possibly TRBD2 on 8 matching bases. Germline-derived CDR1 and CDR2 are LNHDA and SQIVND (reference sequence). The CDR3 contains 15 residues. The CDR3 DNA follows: TGTCCCGGGGGGGATACCGACAGGGATGCCTACGAGCAGTACTTC. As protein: CPGGDTDRDAYEQYF.

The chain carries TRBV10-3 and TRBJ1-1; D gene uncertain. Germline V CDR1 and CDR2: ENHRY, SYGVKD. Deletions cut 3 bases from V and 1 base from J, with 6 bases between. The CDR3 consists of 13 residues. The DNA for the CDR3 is TGTGCCATCAGTGACATGAGGAACACTGAAGCTTTCTTT. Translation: CAISDMRNTEAFF.

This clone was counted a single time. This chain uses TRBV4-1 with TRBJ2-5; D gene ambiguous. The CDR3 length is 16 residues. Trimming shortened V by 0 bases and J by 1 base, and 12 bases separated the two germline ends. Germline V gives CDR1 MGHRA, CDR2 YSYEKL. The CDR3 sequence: CASSQDSQWSQETQYF. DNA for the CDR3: TGCGCCAGCAGCCAAGATTCCCAGTGGTCCCAAGAGACCCAGTACTTC.

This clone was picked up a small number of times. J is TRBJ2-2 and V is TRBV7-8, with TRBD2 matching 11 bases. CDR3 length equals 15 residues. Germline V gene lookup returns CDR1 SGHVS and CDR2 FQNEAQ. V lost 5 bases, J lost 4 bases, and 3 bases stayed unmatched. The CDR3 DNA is TGTGCCAGCAGCCCGGGACTAGCGGCCACCGGGGAGCTGTTTTTT. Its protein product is CASSPGLAATGELFF.

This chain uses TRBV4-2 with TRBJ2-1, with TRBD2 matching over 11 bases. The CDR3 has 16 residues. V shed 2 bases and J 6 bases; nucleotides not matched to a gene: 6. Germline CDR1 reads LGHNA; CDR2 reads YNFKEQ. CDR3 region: CASSQPGLAVPNEQFF. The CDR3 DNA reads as TGTGCCAGCAGCCAACCGGGACTAGCGGTTCCCAATGAGCAGTTCTTC.

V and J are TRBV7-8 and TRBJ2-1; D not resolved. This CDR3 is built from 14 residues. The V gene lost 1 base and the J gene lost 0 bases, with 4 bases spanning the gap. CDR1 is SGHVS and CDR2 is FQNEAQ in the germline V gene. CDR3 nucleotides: TGTGCCAGCAGCTTAGGGAGCTCCTACAATGAGCAGTTCTTC. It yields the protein CASSLGSSYNEQFF.

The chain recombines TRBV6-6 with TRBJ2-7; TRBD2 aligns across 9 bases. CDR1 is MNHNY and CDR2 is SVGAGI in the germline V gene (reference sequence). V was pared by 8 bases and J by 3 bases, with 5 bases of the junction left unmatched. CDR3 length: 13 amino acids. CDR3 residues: CASRGGVDYEQYF. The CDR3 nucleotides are TGTGCCAGCCGCGGGGGGGTGGACTACGAGCAGTACTTC.

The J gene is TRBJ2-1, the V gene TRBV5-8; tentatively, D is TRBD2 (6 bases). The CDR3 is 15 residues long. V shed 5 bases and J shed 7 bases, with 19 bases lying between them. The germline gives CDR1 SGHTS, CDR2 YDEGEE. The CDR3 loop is CASRNRDVRGNEQFF. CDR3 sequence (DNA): TGTGCCAGCAGGAACCGGGACGTCCGGGGGAATGAGCAGTTCTTC. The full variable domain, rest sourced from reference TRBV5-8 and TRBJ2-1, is EAGVTQSPTHLIKTRGQQATLRCSPISGHTSVYWYQQALGLGLQFLLWYDEGEERNRGNFPPRFSGRQFPNYSSELNVNALELEDSALYLCASRNRDVRGNEQFFGPGTRLTVL.

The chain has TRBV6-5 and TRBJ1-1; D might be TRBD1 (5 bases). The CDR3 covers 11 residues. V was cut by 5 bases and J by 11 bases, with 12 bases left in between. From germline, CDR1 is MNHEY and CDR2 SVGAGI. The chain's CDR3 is CASSPGHFAFF. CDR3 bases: TGTGCCAGCAGTCCTGGACACTTTGCTTTCTTT.

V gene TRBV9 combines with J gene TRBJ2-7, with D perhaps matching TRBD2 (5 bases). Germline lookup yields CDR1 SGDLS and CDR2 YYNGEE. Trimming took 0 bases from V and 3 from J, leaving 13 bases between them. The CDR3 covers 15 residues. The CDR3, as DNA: TGTGCCAGCAGCGTAGGGATCGCGGGCCACTACGAGCAGTACTTC. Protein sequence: CASSVGIAGHYEQYF. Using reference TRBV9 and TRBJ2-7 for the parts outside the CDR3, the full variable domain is DSGVTQTPKHLITATGQRVTLRCSPRSGDLSVYWYQQSLDQGLQFLIQYYNGEERAKGNILERFSAQQFPDLHSELNLSSLELGDSALYFCASSVGIAGHYEQYFGPGTRLTVT.

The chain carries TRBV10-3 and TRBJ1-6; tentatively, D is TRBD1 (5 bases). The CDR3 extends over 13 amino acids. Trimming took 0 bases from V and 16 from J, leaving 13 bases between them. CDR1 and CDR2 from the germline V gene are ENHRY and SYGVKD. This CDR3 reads CAISESEQVNLHF. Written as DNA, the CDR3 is TGTGCCATCAGTGAGTCTGAACAGGTGAATCTCCACTTT.

DNA of the CDR3: TGTGCCAGCTCACCACCTCGCAGTTCCCCTTACAATGAGCAGTTCTTC. This codes for CASSPPRSSPYNEQFF. The chain joins TRBV18 to TRBJ2-1, with D hard to call. There are 16 residues in the CDR3. Trimming took off 0 bases at V and 4 bases at J, with 13 bases between the two ends. Per the germline V gene, CDR1 is KGHSH and CDR2 is LQKENI.

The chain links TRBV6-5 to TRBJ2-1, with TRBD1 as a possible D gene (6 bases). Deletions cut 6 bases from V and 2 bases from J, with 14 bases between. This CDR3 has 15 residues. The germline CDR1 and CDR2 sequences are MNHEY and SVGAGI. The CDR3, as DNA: TGTGCCAGCAGGGTACAGGGTGTAACCTACAATGAGCAGTTCTTC. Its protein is CASRVQGVTYNEQFF.

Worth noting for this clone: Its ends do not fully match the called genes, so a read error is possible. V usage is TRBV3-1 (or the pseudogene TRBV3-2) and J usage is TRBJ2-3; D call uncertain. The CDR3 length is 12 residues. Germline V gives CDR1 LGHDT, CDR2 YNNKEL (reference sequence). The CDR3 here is CASSLLGQFMHF. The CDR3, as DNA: TGTGCCAGCAGCCTCCTAGGCCAATTCATGCATTTT.

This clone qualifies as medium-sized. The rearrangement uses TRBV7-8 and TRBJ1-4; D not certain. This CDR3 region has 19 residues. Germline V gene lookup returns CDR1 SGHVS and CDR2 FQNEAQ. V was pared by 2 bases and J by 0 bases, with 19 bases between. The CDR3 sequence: CASSLSGSSSRATNEKLFF. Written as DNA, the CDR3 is TGTGCCAGCAGCTTATCGGGGAGTAGTTCTAGGGCAACTAATGAAAAACTGTTTTTT. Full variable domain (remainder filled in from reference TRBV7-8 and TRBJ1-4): GAGVSQSPRYKVAKRGQDVALRCDPISGHVSLFWYQQALGQGPEFLTYFQNEAQLDKSGLPSDRFFAERPEGSVSTLKIQRTQQEDSAVYLCASSLSGSSSRATNEKLFFGSGTQLSVL.

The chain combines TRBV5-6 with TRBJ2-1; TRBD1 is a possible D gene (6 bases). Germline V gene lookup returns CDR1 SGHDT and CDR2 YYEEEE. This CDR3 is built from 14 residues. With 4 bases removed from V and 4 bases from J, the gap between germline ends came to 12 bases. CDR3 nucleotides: TGTGCCAGCAGCCGACCGGGACAATACAATGAGCAGTTCTTC. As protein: CASSRPGQYNEQFF. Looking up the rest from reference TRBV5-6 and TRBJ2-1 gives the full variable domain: DAGVTQSPTHLIKTRGQQVTLRCSPKSGHDTVSWYQQALGQGPQFIFQYYEEEERQRGNFPDRFSGHQFPNYSSELNVNALLLGDSALYLCASSRPGQYNEQFFGPGTRLTVL.

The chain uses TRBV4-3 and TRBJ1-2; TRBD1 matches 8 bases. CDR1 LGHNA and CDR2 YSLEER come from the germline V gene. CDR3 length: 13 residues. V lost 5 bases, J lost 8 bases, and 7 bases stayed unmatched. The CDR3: CASSGAGGRGYTF. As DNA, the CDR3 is TGCGCCAGCAGCGGGGCAGGGGGCAGGGGCTACACCTTC.

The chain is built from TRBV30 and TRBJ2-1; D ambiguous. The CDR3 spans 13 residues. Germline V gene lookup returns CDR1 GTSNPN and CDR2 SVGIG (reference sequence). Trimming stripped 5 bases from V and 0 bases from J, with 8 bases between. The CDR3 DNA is TGTGCCTGGGGGGTCAGCTCCTACAATGAGCAGTTCTTC. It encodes CAWGVSSYNEQFF.

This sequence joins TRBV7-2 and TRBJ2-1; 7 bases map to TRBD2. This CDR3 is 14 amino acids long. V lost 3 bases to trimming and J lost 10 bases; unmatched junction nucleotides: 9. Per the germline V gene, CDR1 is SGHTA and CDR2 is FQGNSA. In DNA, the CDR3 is TGTGCCAGCAGCTTGGCGGGACTATCACGCGAGCAGTTCTTC. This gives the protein CASSLAGLSREQFF.